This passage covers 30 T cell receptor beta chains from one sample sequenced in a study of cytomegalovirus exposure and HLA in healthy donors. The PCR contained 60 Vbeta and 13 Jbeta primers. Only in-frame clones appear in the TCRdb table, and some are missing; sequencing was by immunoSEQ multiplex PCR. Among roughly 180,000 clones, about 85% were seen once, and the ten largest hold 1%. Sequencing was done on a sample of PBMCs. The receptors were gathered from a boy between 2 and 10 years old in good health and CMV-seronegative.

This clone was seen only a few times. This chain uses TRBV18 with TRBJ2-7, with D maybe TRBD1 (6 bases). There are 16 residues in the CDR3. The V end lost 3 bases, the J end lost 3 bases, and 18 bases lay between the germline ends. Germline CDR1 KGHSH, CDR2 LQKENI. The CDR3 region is CASSPVWQGSVYEQYF. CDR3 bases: TGTGCCAGCTCACCGGTGTGGCAGGGGAGTGTCTACGAGCAGTACTTC.

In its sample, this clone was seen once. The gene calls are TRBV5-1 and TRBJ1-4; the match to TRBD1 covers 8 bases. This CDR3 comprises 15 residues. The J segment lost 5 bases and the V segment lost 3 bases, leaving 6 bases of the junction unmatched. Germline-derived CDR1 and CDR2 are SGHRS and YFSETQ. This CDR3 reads CASSWTGTGNEKLFF. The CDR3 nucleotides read TGCGCCAGCAGCTGGACCGGGACAGGAAATGAAAAACTGTTTTTT.

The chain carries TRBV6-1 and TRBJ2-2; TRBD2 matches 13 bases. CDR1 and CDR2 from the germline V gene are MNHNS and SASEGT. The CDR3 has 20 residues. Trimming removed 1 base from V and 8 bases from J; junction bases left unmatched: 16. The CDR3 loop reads CASSEVTTGPGLAGLGELFF. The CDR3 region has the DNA TGTGCCAGCAGTGAAGTTACTACGGGACCGGGACTAGCGGGATTGGGGGAGCTGTTTTTT.

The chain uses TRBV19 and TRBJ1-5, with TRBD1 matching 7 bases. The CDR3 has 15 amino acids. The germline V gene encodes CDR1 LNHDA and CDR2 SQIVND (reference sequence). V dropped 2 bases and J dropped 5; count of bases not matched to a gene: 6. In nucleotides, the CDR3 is TGTGCCAGTAGTATAAGGGACAGCAACCATCAGCCCCAGCATTTT. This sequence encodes CASSIRDSNHQPQHF.

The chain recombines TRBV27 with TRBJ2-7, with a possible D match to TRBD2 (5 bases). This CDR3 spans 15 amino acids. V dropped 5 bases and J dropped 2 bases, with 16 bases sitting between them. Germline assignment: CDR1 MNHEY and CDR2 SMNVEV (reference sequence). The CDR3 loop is CASSRRGQQTYEQYV. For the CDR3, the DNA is TGTGCCAGCAGTCGACGCGGGCAGCAAACCTACGAGCAGTACGTC.

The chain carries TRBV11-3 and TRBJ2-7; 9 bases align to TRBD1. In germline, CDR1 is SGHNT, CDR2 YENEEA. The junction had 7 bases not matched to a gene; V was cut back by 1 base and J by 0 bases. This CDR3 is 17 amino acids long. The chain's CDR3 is CASSLGWETGGSYEQYF. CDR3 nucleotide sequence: TGTGCCAGCAGCTTAGGGTGGGAGACAGGGGGCTCCTACGAGCAGTACTTC.

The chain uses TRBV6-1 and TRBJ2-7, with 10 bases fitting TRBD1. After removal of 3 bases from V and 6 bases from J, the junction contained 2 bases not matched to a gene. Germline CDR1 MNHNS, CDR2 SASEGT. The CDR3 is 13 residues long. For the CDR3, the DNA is TGTGCCAGCAGTGACGGGACAGGGGTCGAGCAGTACTTC. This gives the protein CASSDGTGVEQYF.

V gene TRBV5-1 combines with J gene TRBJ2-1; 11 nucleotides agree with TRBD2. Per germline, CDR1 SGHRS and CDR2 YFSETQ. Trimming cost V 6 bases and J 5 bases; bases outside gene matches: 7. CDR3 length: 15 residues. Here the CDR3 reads CASNPGLADDNEQFF. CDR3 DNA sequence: TGCGCCAGCAACCCGGGACTAGCGGACGACAATGAGCAGTTCTTC.

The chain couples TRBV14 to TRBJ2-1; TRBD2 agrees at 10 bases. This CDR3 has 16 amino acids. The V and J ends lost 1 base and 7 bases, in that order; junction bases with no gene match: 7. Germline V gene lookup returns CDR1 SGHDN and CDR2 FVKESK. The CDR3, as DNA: TGTGCCAGCAGCCAAGCTCTAAGCGGGGGGGCGAATGAGCAGTTCTTC. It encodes CASSQALSGGANEQFF.

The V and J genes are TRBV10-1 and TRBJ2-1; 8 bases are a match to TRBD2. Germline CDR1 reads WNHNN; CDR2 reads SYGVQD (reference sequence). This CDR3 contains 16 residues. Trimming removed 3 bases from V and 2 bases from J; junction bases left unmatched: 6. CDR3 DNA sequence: TGCGCCAGCAGTGATTTTAGCGGGGAAGCCTACAATGAGCAGTTCTTC. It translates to CASSDFSGEAYNEQFF.

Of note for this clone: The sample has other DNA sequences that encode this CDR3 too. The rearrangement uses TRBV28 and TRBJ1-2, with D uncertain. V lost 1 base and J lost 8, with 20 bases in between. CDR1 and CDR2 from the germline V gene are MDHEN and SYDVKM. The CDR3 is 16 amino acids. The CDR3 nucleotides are TGTGCCAGCAGTTTATTACCGGGGTCAGGCGTCACGGGCTACACCTTC. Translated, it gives CASSLLPGSGVTGYTF.

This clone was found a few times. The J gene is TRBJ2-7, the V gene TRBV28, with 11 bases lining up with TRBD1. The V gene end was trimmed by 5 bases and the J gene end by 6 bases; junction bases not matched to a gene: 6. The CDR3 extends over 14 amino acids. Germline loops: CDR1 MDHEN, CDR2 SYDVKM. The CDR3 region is CASSPSGTGGEQYV. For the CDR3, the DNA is TGTGCCAGCAGTCCGTCCGGGACAGGGGGCGAGCAGTACGTC.

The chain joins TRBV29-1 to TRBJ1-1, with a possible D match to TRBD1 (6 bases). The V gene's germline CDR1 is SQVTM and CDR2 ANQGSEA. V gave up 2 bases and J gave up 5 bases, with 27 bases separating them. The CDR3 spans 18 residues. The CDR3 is CSVEIGAGAHNDRTEAFF. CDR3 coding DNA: TGCAGCGTTGAAATTGGAGCAGGGGCCCACAATGATAGAACTGAAGCTTTCTTT.

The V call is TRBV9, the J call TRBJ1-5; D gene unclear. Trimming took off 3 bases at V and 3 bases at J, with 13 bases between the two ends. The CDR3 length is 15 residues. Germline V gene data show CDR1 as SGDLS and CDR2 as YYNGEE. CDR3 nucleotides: TGTGCCAGCAGCGGTACAGACGGACTCAATCAGCCCCAGCATTTT. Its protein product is CASSGTDGLNQPQHF.

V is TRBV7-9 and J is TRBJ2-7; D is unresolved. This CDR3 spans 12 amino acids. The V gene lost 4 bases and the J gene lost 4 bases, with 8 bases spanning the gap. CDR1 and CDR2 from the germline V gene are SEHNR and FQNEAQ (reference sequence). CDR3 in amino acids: CASSSGFYEQYF. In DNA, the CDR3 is TGTGCCAGCAGCTCAGGATTTTACGAGCAGTACTTC.

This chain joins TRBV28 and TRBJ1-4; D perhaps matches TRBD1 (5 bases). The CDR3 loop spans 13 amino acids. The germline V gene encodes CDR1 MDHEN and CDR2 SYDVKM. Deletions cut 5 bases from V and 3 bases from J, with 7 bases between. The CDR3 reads CASSGGANEKLFF. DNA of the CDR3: TGTGCCAGCAGTGGGGGGGCTAATGAAAAACTGTTTTTT.

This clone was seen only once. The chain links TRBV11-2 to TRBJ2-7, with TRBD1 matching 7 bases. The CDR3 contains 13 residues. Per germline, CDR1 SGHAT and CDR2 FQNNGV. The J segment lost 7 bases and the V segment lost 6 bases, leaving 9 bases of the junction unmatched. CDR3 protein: CASSTRTTGEQYV. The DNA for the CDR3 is TGTGCCAGCAGTACAAGAACGACAGGGGAGCAGTACGTC.

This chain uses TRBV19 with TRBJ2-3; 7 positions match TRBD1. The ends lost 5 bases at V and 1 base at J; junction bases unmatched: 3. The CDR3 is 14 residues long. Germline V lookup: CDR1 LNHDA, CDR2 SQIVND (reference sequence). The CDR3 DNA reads TGTGCCAGTAGTCTAGGACAGGGCACAGATACGCAGTATTTT. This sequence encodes CASSLGQGTDTQYF.

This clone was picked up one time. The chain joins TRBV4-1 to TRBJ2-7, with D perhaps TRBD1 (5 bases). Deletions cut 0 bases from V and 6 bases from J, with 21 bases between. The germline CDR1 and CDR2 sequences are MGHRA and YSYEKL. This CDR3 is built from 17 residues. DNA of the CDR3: TGCGCCAGCAGCCAAGACGATTTCTGGCAGGGCTTACTCGAGCAGTACTTC. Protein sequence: CASSQDDFWQGLLEQYF.

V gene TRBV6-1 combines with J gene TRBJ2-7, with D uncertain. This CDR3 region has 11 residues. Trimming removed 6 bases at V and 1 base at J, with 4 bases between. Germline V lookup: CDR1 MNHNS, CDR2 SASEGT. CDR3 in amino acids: CASSNSYEQYF. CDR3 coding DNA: TGTGCCAGCAGCAATTCCTACGAGCAGTACTTC.

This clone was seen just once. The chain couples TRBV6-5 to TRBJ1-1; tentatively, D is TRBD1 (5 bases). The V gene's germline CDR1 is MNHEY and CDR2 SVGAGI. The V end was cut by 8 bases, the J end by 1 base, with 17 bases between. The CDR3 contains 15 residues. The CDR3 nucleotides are TGTGCCAGCGAAAACGCGGGGGAGGGGAACACTGAAGCTTTCTTT. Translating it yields CASENAGEGNTEAFF.

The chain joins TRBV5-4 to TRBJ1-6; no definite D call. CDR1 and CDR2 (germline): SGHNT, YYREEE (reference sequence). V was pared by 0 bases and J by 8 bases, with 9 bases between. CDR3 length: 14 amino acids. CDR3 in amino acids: CASSLVAGDSPLHF. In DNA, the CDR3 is TGTGCCAGCAGCTTGGTCGCGGGTGATTCACCCCTCCACTTT. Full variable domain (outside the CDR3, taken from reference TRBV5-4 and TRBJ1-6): ETGVTQSPTHLIKTRGQQVTLRCSSQSGHNTVSWYQQALGQGPQFIFQYYREEENGRGNFPPRFSGLQFPNYSSELNVNALELDDSALYLCASSLVAGDSPLHFGNGTRLTVT.

The CDR3 is CASSQRGQQPGGGELFF. CDR3 in DNA: TGCGCCAGCAGCCAGAGGGGACAGCAGCCTGGCGGAGGGGAGCTGTTTTTT. The chain carries TRBV4-1 and TRBJ2-2, with TRBD1 matching over 7 bases. J was trimmed by 8 bases and V by 3 bases; bases with no gene match: 15. The CDR3 extends over 17 amino acids. The V gene's germline CDR1 is MGHRA and CDR2 YSYEKL.

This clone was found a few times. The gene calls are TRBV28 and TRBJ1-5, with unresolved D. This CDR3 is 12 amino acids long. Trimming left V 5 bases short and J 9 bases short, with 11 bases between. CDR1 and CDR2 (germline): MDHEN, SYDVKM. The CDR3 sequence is CASSVTGRPQHF. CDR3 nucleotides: TGTGCCAGCAGTGTAACTGGGAGGCCCCAGCATTTT.

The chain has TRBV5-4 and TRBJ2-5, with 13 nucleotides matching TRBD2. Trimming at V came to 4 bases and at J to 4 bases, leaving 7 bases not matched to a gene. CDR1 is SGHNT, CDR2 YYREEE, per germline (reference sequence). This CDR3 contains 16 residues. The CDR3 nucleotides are TGTGCCAGCAGCACCGGAGGACTAGCGGGAGCAGAGACCCAGTACTTC. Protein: CASSTGGLAGAETQYF.

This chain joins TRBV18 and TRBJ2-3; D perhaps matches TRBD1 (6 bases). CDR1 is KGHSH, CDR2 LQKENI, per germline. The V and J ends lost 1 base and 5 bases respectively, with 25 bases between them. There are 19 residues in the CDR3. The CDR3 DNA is TGTGCCAGCTCACCACGGGTTGGGGCAGAGACAGGATTGCAAGATACGCAGTATTTT. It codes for CASSPRVGAETGLQDTQYF. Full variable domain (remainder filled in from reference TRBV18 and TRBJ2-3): NAGVMQNPRHLVRRRGQEARLRCSPMKGHSHVYWYRQLPEEGLKFMVYLQKENIIDESGMPKERFSAEFPKEGPSILRIQQVVRGDSAAYFCASSPRVGAETGLQDTQYFGPGTRLTVL.

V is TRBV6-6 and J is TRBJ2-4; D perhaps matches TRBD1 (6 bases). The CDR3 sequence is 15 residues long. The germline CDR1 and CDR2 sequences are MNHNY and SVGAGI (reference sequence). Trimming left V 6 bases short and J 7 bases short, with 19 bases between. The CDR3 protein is CASSPTRDRSNIQYF. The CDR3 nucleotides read TGTGCCAGCAGCCCTACCCGCGACAGGAGTAACATTCAGTACTTC.

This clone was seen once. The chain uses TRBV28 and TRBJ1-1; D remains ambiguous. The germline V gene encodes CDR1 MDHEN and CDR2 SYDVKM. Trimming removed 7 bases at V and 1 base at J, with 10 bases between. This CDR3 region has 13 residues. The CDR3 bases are TGTGCCAGCACCCTCAGAAGGAACACTGAAGCTTTCTTT. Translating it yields CASTLRRNTEAFF.

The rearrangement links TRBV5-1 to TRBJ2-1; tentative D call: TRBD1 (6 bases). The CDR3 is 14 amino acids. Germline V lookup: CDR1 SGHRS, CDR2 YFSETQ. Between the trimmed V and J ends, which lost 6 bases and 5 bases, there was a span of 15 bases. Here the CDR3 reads CASNHGQLDNEQFF. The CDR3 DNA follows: TGCGCCAGCAACCACGGACAGTTAGACAATGAGCAGTTCTTC.

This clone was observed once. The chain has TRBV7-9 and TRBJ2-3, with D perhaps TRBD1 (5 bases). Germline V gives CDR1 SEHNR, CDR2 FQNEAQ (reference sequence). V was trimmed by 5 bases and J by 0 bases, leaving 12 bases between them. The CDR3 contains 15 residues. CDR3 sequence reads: CASSDGQISTDTQYF. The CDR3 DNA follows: TGTGCCAGCAGCGACGGACAAATTAGCACAGATACGCAGTATTTT.